This paragraph reports one T cell receptor (beta chain). The sample's time point: persistent/refractory GD, antithyroid drugs over 5 years with positive TRAb. The TCR library was prepared using RNA isolated from PBMCs. The data originate from a study of regulatory T cells in long-lasting Graves disease. In germline, CDR1 is MNHEY, CDR2 SMNVEV (reference sequence). The CDR3 extends over 14 amino acids. Trimming removed 3 bases from V and 5 bases from J, with 14 bases in between. Arm-PCR of CDR3 regions and iRepertoire HTBI primers were used to build TCR beta libraries. TCRdb re-analysed the multiplex PCR reads in MiXCR, keeping a single row per CDR3 protein. The sample yields about 310,000 distinct CDR3 sequences, around a fifth seen once.

V is TRBV27 and J is TRBJ2-7; possibly TRBD1 or TRBD2 for D (5 bases each). Sequences were derived from peripheral blood mononuclear cells (PBMCs), sampled when the disease was refractory, from a patient treated with antithyroid drugs. The TCR comes from a female donor with Graves disease. The DNA of the CDR3 is TGTGCCAGCAGTTTGATGGGGGAATACCACGAGCAGTACTTC. This translates into CASSLMGEYHEQYF.